These 25 T cell receptor beta chains were all obtained from the same sample, sequenced in a study of shared clonotypes between healthy human individuals (dated by TCRdb to 2019 to 2021). Libraries were prepared through the immunoSEQ multiplex PCR assay. Here the immuneACCESS table is served through TCRdb, limited to in-frame sequences with V and J called. Missing clones are a known gap in these copies; in checked studies unresolved V genes cover under half, and the rest lacks a known reason. The sample table lists some 1,400,000 clones, around 97% of them with a count of one. The ten largest clonotypes hold 1% to 1.5% of the sample. The sequencing input was naive CD4+ T cells sorted from blood. This sample's cell subset or site label indicates: CD45RA+ positively selected. These receptors all stem from a man aged 30 to 45 in good health.

The V and J genes are TRBV5-1 and TRBJ1-4; D is undetermined. Germline-derived CDR1 and CDR2 are SGHRS and YFSETQ. Trimming removed 2 bases at V and 5 bases at J, with 10 bases between. The length of the CDR3 is 14 residues. The CDR3 nucleotides are TGCGCCAGCAGCTTTAATCCAGGAAATGAAAAACTGTTTTTT. Encoded protein: CASSFNPGNEKLFF.

This chain joins TRBV7-9 and TRBJ2-5; 7 bases are shared with TRBD1. The ends lost 6 bases at V and 3 bases at J; junction bases unmatched: 4. From germline, CDR1 is SEHNR and CDR2 FQNEAQ (reference sequence). The CDR3 sequence is 13 residues long. The CDR3 is CASSPGGKETQYF. CDR3 in DNA: TGTGCCAGCAGTCCAGGGGGAAAAGAGACCCAGTACTTC.

The chain uses TRBV7-9 and TRBJ2-1; 7 nucleotides agree with TRBD1. V lost 0 bases, J lost 2 bases, and 1 base stayed unmatched. Per germline, CDR1 SEHNR and CDR2 FQNEAQ (reference sequence). The CDR3 covers 15 residues. CDR3 protein: CASSLATGAYNEQFF. In nucleotides, the CDR3 is TGTGCCAGCAGCTTAGCTACAGGGGCCTACAATGAGCAGTTCTTC.

The chain has TRBV6-5 and TRBJ2-5; D might be TRBD1 or TRBD2, each matching 5 bases. Trimming pared 5 bases from V and 1 base from J, leaving 8 bases between. The CDR3 is 13 amino acids. Germline assignment: CDR1 MNHEY and CDR2 SVGAGI. Here the CDR3 reads CASSEGLQETQYF. The DNA of the CDR3 is TGTGCCAGCAGTGAGGGGCTCCAAGAGACCCAGTACTTC.

V gene TRBV5-5 combines with J gene TRBJ2-3; D not certain. Germline CDR1 SGHKS, CDR2 YYEKEE (reference sequence). The CDR3 is made up of 17 amino acids. Between the trimmed V and J ends, which lost 3 bases and 8 bases, there was a span of 25 bases. The CDR3: CASSYGLLVARSSTQYF. CDR3 coding DNA: TGTGCCAGCAGCTATGGTTTGCTAGTAGCCCGCTCCTCTACGCAGTATTTT.

This sequence joins TRBV7-8 and TRBJ1-5, with 8 bases aligning to TRBD1. This CDR3 is built from 15 residues. Germline V gene data show CDR1 as SGHVS and CDR2 as FQNEAQ. J lost 6 bases, V lost 5 bases, and 9 bases had no gene match. CDR3 amino acids: CASSPTGGRGQPQHF. The CDR3 DNA sequence: TGTGCCAGCAGCCCCACAGGGGGAAGAGGTCAGCCCCAGCATTTT.

V gene TRBV19 combines with J gene TRBJ1-2; 7 bases line up with TRBD1. V was clipped by 2 bases and J by 0 bases; unmatched bases: 6. This CDR3 is built from 16 residues. Germline loops: CDR1 LNHDA, CDR2 SQIVND (reference sequence). CDR3 DNA sequence: TGTGCCAGTAGTATAACCCGGGACAGCGCTAACTATGGCTACACCTTC. This translates into CASSITRDSANYGYTF.

This clone was detected only once. The chain employs TRBV7-9 and TRBJ2-1; 8 bases are shared with TRBD2. This CDR3 comprises 15 residues. Trimming cost V 0 bases and J 6 bases; bases outside gene matches: 4. The germline CDR1 and CDR2 sequences are SEHNR and FQNEAQ (reference sequence). The CDR3: CASSLASGVGNEQFF. The CDR3 bases are TGTGCCAGCAGCTTAGCTAGCGGGGTTGGCAATGAGCAGTTCTTC.

This chain uses TRBV15 with TRBJ2-7; perhaps TRBD2 as D (5 bases). V was cut by 1 base and J by 0 bases, with 16 bases left in between. The CDR3 contains 17 residues. Germline CDR1 reads LNHNV; CDR2 reads YYDKDF (reference sequence). CDR3 coding DNA: TGTGCCACCAGCAGAGGGGCTAGCCGATGGAGCTCCTACGAGCAGTACTTC. Translation gives CATSRGASRWSSYEQYF.

This sequence joins TRBV28 and TRBJ2-7; D gene ambiguous. V shed 5 bases and J shed 5 bases, with 4 bases lying between them. The CDR3 extends over 10 amino acids. The germline V gene has CDR1 MDHEN and CDR2 SYDVKM. DNA of the CDR3: TGTGCCAGCAGTCTAGACGAGCAGTACTTC. Translation: CASSLDEQYF.

The J gene is TRBJ1-1, the V gene TRBV6-4; the match to TRBD1 covers 7 bases. The CDR3 is 13 amino acids. Germline V gene data show CDR1 as MRHNA and CDR2 as SNTAGT. V lost 4 bases to trimming and J lost 5 bases; unmatched junction nucleotides: 4. CDR3 in DNA: TGTGCCAGCAGTGTTAAACAGGGGACTGAAGCTTTCTTT. Amino acids: CASSVKQGTEAFF.

This rearrangement joins TRBV7-9 to TRBJ1-5; D is uncertain. The CDR3 consists of 12 residues. Germline CDR1 is SEHNR and CDR2 is FQNEAQ (reference sequence). The germline V and J ends were trimmed by 3 bases and 11 bases, with 11 bases remaining between them. CDR3 loop: CASSFIFGAQHF. Here the CDR3 DNA reads TGTGCCAGCAGCTTCATTTTTGGGGCCCAGCATTTT.

The chain uses TRBV5-1 and TRBJ2-1, with 11 nucleotides matching TRBD2. From germline, CDR1 is SGHRS and CDR2 YFSETQ. The CDR3 spans 14 residues. With V trimmed by 6 bases and J by 6 bases, 5 bases remained unmatched. The CDR3 region has the DNA TGCGCCAGCAATGTACTAGCGGGAGCCAATGAGCAGTTCTTC. This gives the protein CASNVLAGANEQFF.

The gene calls are TRBV7-6 and TRBJ2-1, with 7 bases aligning to TRBD2. The germline V gene has CDR1 SGHVS and CDR2 FNYEAQ. This CDR3 contains 16 residues. Trimming took 1 base from V and 1 from J; bases not matched to a gene: 4. The CDR3 loop is CASSLGTSRSYNEQFF. The CDR3 DNA sequence: TGTGCCAGCAGCTTAGGGACTAGTCGTTCCTACAATGAGCAGTTCTTC. The full variable domain, its missing parts supplied by reference TRBV7-6 and TRBJ2-1, is GAGVSQSPRYKVTKRGQDVALRCDPISGHVSLYWYRQALGQGPEFLTYFNYEAQQDKSGLPNDRFSAERPEGSISTLTIQRTEQRDSAMYRCASSLGTSRSYNEQFFGPGTRLTVL.

The gene calls are TRBV10-3 and TRBJ1-1, with TRBD1 as a possible D gene (6 bases). Trimming removed 7 bases from V and 4 bases from J, with 16 bases in between. Germline CDR1 and CDR2: ENHRY and SYGVKD. This CDR3 spans 14 amino acids. The CDR3 region is CAITTQGYGTEAFF. The CDR3 DNA follows: TGTGCCATCACCACCCAGGGGTACGGCACTGAAGCTTTCTTT.

The genes are TRBV18 and TRBJ1-1; D not certain. V was pared by 3 bases and J by 2 bases, with 13 bases between. CDR3 length: 15 amino acids. Looked up from germline, CDR1 is KGHSH and CDR2 is LQKENI. The chain's CDR3 is CASSPAVGTNTEAFF. The CDR3 nucleotides are TGTGCCAGCTCACCGGCTGTGGGAACCAACACTGAAGCTTTCTTT.

This clone was detected only once. The chain uses TRBV6-1 and TRBJ2-7; tentatively, D is TRBD2 (6 bases). CDR3 length: 13 amino acids. The germline V and J ends were trimmed by 4 bases and 6 bases, with 13 bases remaining between them. CDR1 MNHNS and CDR2 SASEGT come from the germline V gene. The CDR3 sequence is CASSASEGGEQYF. Here the CDR3 DNA reads TGTGCCAGCAGTGCGTCGGAGGGCGGCGAGCAGTACTTC.

The chain is built from TRBV6-6 and TRBJ2-5; unclear D gene. Trimming removed 5 bases from V and 2 bases from J, with 15 bases in between. This CDR3 is built from 15 residues. Germline V CDR1 and CDR2: MNHNY, SVGAGI (reference sequence). The CDR3 bases are TGTGCCAGCAGTCCCCTTGGACCGGCGCAAGAGACCCAGTACTTC. This gives the protein CASSPLGPAQETQYF.

The chain combines TRBV14 with TRBJ1-1; D may be TRBD1 (5 bases). The germline CDR1 and CDR2 sequences are SGHDN and FVKESK. Trimming cost V 4 bases and J 7 bases, with 13 bases left between them. The CDR3 runs 13 residues. This chain's CDR3 is CASSPKIGGEAFF. The DNA of the CDR3 is TGTGCCAGCAGCCCCAAGATCGGGGGTGAAGCTTTCTTT.

V and J are TRBV5-6 and TRBJ1-3; a weak D match, TRBD1 (5 bases). Looked up from germline, CDR1 is SGHDT and CDR2 is YYEEEE. V was cut by 3 bases and J by 1 base, with 8 bases left in between. The length of the CDR3 is 14 residues. CDR3 sequence reads: CASSSGSSGNTIYF. The CDR3 bases are TGTGCCAGCAGCTCAGGGTCTTCTGGAAACACCATATATTTT. Full variable domain (missing parts from reference TRBV5-6 and TRBJ1-3): DAGVTQSPTHLIKTRGQQVTLRCSPKSGHDTVSWYQQALGQGPQFIFQYYEEEERQRGNFPDRFSGHQFPNYSSELNVNALLLGDSALYLCASSSGSSGNTIYFGEGSWLTVV.

This clone came up many times. The chain joins TRBV2 to TRBJ2-5; 7 bases line up with TRBD2. From germline, CDR1 is SNHLY and CDR2 FYNNEI. Losses at the gene ends were 6 bases for V and 3 bases for J; bases not matched to a gene: 7. The CDR3 is 14 amino acids. This CDR3 reads CASRTGTNKETQYF. The CDR3 DNA sequence: TGTGCCAGCAGGACCGGGACTAACAAAGAGACCCAGTACTTC.

The chain carries TRBV7-3 and TRBJ2-1; D possibly corresponds to TRBD2 (6 bases). Germline loops: CDR1 SGHTA, CDR2 FQGTGA. V was cut by 2 bases and J by 6 bases, with 32 bases left in between. This CDR3 is 21 amino acids long. CDR3 protein: CASSLLPPLSGSPLMSNEQFF. DNA for the CDR3: TGTGCCAGCAGCTTATTACCCCCTTTGAGCGGGTCCCCCCTAATGAGCAATGAGCAGTTCTTC.

This clone was seen a single time. The V gene is TRBV29-1, the J gene TRBJ1-1, with 9 bases identical to TRBD1. The CDR3 is 14 residues long. The germline V gene has CDR1 SQVTM and CDR2 ANQGSEA. V was pared by 4 bases and J by 4 bases, with 7 bases of the junction left unmatched. The CDR3 protein is CSVAGQGTSTEAFF. The DNA of the CDR3 is TGCAGCGTTGCTGGACAGGGGACGAGCACTGAAGCTTTCTTT.

The V gene is TRBV27, the J gene TRBJ1-1; D is undetermined. The germline CDR1 and CDR2 sequences are MNHEY and SMNVEV (reference sequence). CDR3 length: 13 amino acids. The V and J ends lost 6 bases and 4 bases respectively, with 12 bases between them. The CDR3 reads CASRALPSTEAFF. The CDR3 coding sequence is TGTGCCAGCAGGGCCCTTCCCAGCACTGAAGCTTTCTTT.

This clone has a single count. The chain uses TRBV4-2 and TRBJ2-7; TRBD2 matches 7 bases. Unmatched junction bases numbered 18, after V lost 4 bases and J lost 9 bases. Looked up from germline, CDR1 is LGHNA and CDR2 is YNFKEQ. This CDR3 comprises 16 residues. CDR3 amino acids: CASSPTLRENMSGQYF. The DNA of the CDR3 is TGTGCCAGCAGCCCCACTCTGCGGGAGAATATGTCGGGGCAGTACTTC.